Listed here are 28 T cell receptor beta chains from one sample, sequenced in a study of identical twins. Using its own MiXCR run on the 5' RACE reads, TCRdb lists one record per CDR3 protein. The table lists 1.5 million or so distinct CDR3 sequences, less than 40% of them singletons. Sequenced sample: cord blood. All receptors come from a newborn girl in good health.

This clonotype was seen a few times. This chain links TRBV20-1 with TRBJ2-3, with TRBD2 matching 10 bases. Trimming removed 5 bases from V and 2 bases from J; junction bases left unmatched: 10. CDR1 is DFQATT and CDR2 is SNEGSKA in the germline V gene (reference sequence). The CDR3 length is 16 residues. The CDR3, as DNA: TGCAGTGCTCTGAAGGCTAGCGGGAGACCCACAGATACGCAGTATTTT. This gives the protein CSALKASGRPTDTQYF.

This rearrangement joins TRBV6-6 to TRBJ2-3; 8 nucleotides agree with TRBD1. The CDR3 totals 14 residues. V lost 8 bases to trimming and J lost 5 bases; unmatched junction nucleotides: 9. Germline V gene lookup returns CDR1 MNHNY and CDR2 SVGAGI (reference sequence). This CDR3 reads CASVRDRIEDTQYF. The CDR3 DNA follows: TGTGCCAGCGTTCGGGACAGGATAGAAGATACGCAGTATTTT.

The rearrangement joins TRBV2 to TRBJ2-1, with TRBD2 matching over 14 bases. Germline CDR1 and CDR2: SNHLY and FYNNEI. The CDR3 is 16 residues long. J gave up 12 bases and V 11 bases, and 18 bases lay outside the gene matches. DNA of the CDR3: TGTGCCCCCTCTCTAACGGGGACTAGCGGGGGCAAAGGGCAGTTCTTC. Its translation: CAPSLTGTSGGKGQFF.

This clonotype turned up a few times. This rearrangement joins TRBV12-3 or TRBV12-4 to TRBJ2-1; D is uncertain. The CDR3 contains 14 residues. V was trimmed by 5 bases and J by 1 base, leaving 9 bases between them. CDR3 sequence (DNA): TGTGCCAGCAGTCGCGTTTATTCCTACAATGAGCAGTTCTTC. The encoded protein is CASSRVYSYNEQFF.

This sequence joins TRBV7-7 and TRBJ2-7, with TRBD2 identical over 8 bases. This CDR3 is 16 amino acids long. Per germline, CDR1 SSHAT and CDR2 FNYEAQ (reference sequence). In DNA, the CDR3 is TGTGCTATCAGCCGAGGCTTGCGGGAGGCCCGCCCGATCCAGTACTTC. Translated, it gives CAISRGLREARPIQYF.

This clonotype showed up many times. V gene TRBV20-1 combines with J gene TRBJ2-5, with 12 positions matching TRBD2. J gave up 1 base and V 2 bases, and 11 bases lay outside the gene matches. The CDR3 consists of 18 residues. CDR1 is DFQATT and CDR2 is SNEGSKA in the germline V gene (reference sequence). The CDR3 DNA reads TGCAGTGCTAGATCGAGACTAGCGGGGGCCAAACGCCAAGAGACCCAGTACTTC. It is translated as CSARSRLAGAKRQETQYF.

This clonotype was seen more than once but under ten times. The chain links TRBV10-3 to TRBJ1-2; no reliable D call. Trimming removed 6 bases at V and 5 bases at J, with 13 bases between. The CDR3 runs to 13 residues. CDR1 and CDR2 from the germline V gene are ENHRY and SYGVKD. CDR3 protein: CAISATTGYGYTF. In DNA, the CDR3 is TGTGCCATCAGCGCGACGACGGGGTATGGCTACACCTTC.

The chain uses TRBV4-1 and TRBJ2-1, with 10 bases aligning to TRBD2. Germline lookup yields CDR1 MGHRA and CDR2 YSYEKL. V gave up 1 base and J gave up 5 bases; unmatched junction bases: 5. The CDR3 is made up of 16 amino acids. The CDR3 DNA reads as TGCGCCAGCAGCCAAGGTAGCGGGAGGAGTCACAATGAGCAGTTCTTC. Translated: CASSQGSGRSHNEQFF.

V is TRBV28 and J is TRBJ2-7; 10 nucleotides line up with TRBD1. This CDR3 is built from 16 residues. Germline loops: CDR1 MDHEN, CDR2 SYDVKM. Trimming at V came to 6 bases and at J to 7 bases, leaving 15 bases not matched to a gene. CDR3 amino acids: CASSHFGQGGSQEQYF. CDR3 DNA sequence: TGTGCCAGCAGCCACTTCGGACAGGGGGGGTCTCAGGAGCAGTACTTC.

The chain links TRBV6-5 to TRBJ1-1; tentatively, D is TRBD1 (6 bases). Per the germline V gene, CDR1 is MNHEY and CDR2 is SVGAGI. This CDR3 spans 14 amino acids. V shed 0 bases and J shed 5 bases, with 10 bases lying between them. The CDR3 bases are TGTGCCAGCAGTTACTCAGGGGGGGTAACTGAAGCTTTCTTT. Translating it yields CASSYSGGVTEAFF.

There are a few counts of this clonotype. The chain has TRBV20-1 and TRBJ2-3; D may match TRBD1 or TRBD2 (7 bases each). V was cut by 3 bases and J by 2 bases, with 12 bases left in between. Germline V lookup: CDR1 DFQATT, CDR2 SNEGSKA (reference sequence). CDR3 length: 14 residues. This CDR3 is CSASPGGATDTQYF. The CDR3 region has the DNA TGCAGTGCTAGCCCAGGGGGGGCCACAGATACGCAGTATTTT.

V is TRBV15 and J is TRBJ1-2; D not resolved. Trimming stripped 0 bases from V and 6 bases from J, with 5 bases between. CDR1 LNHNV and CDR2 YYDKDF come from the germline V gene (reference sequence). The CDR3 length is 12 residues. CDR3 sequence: CATSRDLNGYTF. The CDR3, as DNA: TGTGCCACCAGCAGAGATCTAAATGGCTACACCTTC.

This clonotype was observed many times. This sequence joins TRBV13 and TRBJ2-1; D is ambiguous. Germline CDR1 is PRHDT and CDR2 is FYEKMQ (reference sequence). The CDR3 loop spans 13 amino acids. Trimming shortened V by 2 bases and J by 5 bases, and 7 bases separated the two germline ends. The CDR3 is CASSLTRDNEQFF. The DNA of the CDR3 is TGTGCCAGCAGCTTAACCCGCGACAATGAGCAGTTCTTC.

The CDR3 loop is CASSLAGRVTGGIPYEQYF. DNA of the CDR3: TGTGCCAGCAGCTTAGCGGGCAGGGTTACTGGCGGGATTCCCTACGAGCAGTACTTC. This rearrangement joins TRBV7-2 to TRBJ2-7; possibly TRBD2 for D (6 bases). The CDR3 spans 19 residues. Trimming cost V 0 bases and J 2 bases, with 23 bases left between them. The germline V gene has CDR1 SGHTA and CDR2 FQGNSA.

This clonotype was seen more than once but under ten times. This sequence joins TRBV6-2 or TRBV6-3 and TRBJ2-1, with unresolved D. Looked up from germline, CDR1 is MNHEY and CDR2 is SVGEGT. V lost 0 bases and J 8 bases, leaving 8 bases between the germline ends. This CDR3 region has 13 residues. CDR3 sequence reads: CASSYSGSYEQFF. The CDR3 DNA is TGTGCCAGCAGTTACTCGGGCAGCTATGAGCAGTTCTTC.

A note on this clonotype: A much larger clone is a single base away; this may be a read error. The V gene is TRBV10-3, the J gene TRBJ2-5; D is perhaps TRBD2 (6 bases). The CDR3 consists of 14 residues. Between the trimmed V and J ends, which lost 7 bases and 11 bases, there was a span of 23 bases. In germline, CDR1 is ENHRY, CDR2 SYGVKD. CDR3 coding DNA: TGTGCCATCAAGGGGACTCCCCTCTCCAATGAGCAGTACTTC. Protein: CAIKGTPLSNEQYF.

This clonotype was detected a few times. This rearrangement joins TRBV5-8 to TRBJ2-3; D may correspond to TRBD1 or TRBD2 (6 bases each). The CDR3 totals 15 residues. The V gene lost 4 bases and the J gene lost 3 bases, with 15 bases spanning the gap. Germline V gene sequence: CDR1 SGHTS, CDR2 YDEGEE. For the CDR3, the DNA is TGTGCCAGCAGCCCCTGGGGGGCCCTTACAGATACGCAGTATTTT. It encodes CASSPWGALTDTQYF.

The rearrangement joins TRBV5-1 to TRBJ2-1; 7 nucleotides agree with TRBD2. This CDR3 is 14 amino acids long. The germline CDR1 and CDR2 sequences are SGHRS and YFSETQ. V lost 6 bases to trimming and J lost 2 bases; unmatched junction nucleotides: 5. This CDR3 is CASMGRGTYNEQFF. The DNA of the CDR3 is TGCGCCAGCATGGGGCGGGGGACCTACAATGAGCAGTTCTTC.

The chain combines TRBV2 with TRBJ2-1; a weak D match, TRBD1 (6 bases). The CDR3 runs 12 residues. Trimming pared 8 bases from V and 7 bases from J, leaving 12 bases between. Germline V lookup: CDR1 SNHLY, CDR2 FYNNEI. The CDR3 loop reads CASGGHLNEQFF. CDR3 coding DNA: TGTGCCAGCGGGGGCCACTTGAATGAGCAGTTCTTC.

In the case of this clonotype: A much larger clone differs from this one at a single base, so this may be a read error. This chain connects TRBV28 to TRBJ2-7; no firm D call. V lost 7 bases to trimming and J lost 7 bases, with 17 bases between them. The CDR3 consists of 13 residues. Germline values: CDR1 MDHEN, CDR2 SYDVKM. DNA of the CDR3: TGTGCCAGCACTCCGACGGAAATCAATGAGCAGTACTTC. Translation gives CASTPTEINEQYF.

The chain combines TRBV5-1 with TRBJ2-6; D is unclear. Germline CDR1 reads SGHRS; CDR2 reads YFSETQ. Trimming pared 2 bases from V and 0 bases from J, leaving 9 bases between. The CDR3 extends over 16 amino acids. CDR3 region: CASSLGLSSGANVLTF. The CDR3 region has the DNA TGCGCCAGCAGCTTAGGGCTAAGCTCTGGGGCCAACGTCCTGACTTTC.

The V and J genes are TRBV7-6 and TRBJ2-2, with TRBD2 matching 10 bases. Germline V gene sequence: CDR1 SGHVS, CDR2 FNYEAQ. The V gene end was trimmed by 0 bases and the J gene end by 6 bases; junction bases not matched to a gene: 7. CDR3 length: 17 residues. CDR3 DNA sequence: TGTGCCAGCAGCTTAGCGTCATCTAGCGGGAGTCCCGGGGAGCTGTTTTTT. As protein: CASSLASSSGSPGELFF.

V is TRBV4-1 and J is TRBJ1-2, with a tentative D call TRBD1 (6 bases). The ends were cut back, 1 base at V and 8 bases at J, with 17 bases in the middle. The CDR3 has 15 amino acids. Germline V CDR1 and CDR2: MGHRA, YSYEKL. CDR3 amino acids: CASSQVAGARGGYTF. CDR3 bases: TGCGCCAGCAGCCAAGTTGCAGGGGCCCGGGGGGGCTACACCTTC.

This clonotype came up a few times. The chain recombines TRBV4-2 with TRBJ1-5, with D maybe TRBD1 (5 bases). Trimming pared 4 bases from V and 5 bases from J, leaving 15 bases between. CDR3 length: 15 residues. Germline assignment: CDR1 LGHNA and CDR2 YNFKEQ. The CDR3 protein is CASSLSGGEHQPQHF. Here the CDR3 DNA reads TGTGCCAGCAGCCTGAGCGGGGGGGAGCATCAGCCCCAGCATTTT.

CDR3 region: CASSSLRVRPNQPQHF. The DNA for the CDR3 is TGTGCCAGCAGCTCCCTCCGGGTTAGGCCCAATCAGCCCCAGCATTTT. The V gene is TRBV5-6, the J gene TRBJ1-5, with unresolved D. V lost 3 bases and J lost 3, with 16 bases in between. Germline CDR1 SGHDT, CDR2 YYEEEE. CDR3 length: 16 residues.

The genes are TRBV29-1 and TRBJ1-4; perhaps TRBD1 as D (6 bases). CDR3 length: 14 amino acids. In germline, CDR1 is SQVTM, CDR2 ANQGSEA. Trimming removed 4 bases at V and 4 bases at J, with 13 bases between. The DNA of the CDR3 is TGCAGCGTTGGGTTGGGGGCTTTTAATGAAAAACTGTTTTTT. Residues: CSVGLGAFNEKLFF.

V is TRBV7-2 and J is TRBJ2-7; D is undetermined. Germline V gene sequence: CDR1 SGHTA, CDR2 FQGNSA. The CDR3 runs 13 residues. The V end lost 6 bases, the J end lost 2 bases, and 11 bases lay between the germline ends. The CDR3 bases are TGTGCCAGCAGACACCCAGGTGCCTACGAGCAGTACTTC. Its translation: CASRHPGAYEQYF.

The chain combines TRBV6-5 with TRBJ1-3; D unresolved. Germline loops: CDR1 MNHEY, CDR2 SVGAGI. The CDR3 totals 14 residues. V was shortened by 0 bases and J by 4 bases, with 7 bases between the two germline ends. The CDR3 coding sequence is TGTGCCAGCAGTTACTCGACACGGGGAAACACCATATATTTT. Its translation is CASSYSTRGNTIYF.